The subject of this entry is one TCR beta chain. The data originate from a study of blood T cell repertoires in COVID-19. Looking at the study overall: Sites in the United States, Italy and Spain provided acute and convalescent COVID-19 samples. T cells, B-cell-depleted T cells, or PBMCs supplied cDNA or gDNA.

Trimming shortened V by 0 bases and J by 2 bases, and 8 bases separated the two germline ends. Germline-derived CDR1 and CDR2 are SGHTA and FQGNSA. The CDR3 has 15 amino acids. Original analysis: The authors estimated nucleated cell counts from reference gene primer amplification. Only in-frame clones appear in the TCRdb table, and some are missing; sequencing was by immunoSEQ multiplex PCR. V and J calls and clone size come straight from that table; D and trimming were deduced from the DNA. The sample yields over 8,000 clones, around nine tenths seen once. Specimen: peripheral blood. This receptor was taken from a human donor with active COVID-19. The donor label of this sample is uncertain. This rearrangement joins TRBV7-2 to TRBJ1-5; D is unresolved. This CDR3 reads CASSLAGRRNQPQHF. CDR3 bases: TGTGCCAGCAGCTTAGCTGGGAGGCGCAATCAGCCCCAGCATTTT.